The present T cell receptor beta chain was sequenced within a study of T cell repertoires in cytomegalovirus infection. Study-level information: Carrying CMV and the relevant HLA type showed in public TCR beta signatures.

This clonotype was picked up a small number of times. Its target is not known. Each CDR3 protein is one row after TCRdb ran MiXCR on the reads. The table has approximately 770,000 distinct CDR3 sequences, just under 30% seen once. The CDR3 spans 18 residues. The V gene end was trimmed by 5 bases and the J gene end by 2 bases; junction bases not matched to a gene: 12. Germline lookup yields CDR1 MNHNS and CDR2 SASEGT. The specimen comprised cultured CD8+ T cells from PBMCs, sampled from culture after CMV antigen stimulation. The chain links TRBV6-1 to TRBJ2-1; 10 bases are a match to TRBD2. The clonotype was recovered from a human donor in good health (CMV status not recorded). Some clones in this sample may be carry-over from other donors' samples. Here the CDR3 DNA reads TGTGCCAGCAGTCCCCTGGCTAGCGGGGGCCTTCCCTACAATGAGCAGTTCTTC. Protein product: CASSPLASGGLPYNEQFF.